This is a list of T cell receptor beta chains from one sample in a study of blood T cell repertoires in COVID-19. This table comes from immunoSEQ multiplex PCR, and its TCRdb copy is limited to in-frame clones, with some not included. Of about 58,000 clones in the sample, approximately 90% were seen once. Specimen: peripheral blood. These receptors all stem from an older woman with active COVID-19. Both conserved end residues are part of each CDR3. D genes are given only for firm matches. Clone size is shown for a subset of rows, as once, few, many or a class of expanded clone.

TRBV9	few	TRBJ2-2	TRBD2	CASSSTTSGGGELFF	TGTGCCAGCAGCTCAACGACTAGCGGGGGCGGGGAGCTGTTTTTT
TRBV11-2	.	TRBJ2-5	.	CASSFAAQETQYF	TGTGCCAGCAGCTTTGCGGCCCAAGAGACCCAGTACTTC
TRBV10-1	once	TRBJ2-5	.	CASSESQQETQYF	TGCGCCAGCAGTGAATCACAGCAAGAGACCCAGTACTTC
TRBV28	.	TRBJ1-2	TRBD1	CASSLGTGGEYGYTF	TGTGCCAGCAGCCTGGGGACAGGGGGGGAGTATGGCTACACCTTC
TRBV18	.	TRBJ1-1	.	CASSPTLRGPEAFF	TGTGCCAGCTCACCAACTTTGCGAGGGCCTGAAGCTTTCTTT
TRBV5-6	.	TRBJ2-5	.	CASSQLFGQQETQYF	TGTGCCAGCAGCCAGCTCTTCGGACAGCAAGAGACCCAGTACTTC
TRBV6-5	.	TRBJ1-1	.	CASAVAVNTEAFF	TGTGCCAGCGCTGTAGCGGTGAACACTGAAGCTTTCTTT
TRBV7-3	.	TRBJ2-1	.	CASSLTPTGRGYNEQFF	TGTGCCAGCAGCTTAACCCCCACAGGGCGAGGCTACAATGAGCAGTTCTTC
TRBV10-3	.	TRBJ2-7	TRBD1	CAISDKTGIYEQYF	TGTGCCATCAGTGACAAGACAGGGATCTACGAGCAGTACTTC
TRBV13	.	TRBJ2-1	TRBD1	CASSLVTPGQKYYNEQFF	TGTGCCAGCAGCTTAGTGACCCCGGGACAGAAGTACTACAATGAGCAGTTCTTC
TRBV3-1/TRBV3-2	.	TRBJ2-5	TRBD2	CASSQTSGGETQYF	TGTGCCAGCAGCCAAACTAGCGGGGGCGAGACCCAGTACTTC
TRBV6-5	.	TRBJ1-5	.	CASSIGVNSNQPQHF	TGTGCCAGCAGTATCGGGGTGAATAGCAATCAGCCCCAGCATTTT
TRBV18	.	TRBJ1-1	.	CASSPTEMNTEAFF	TGTGCCAGCTCACCGACAGAAATGAACACTGAAGCTTTCTTT
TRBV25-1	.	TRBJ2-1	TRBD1	CASAPGQGGYNEQFF	TGTGCCAGCGCCCCAGGACAGGGCGGCTACAATGAGCAGTTCTTC
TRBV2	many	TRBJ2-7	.	CASSPPGASEQYF	TGTGCCAGCAGTCCTCCGGGAGCTAGCGAGCAGTACTTC
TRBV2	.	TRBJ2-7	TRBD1	CASSRDRGEAYF	TGTGCCAGCAGCCGGGACAGGGGAGAGGCGTACTTC
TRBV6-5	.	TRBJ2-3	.	CASSYGGLRGDTQYF	TGTGCCAGCAGTTACGGGGGGTTGCGTGGAGATACGCAGTATTTT
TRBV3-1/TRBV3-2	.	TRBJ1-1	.	CASSPVSGNTEAFF	TGTGCCAGCAGCCCCGTATCAGGGAACACTGAAGCTTTCTTT
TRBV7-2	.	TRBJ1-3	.	CASSISRVSGNTIYF	TGTGCCAGCAGCATAAGTAGAGTCTCTGGAAACACCATATATTTT
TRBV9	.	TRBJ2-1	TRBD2	CASSDSGGTYNEQFF	TGTGCCAGCAGCGATAGCGGGGGGACCTACAATGAGCAGTTCTTC
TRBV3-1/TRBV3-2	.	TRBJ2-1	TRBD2	CASSLTGGSQFF	TGTGCCAGCAGCCTAACCGGGGGGTCGCAGTTCTTC
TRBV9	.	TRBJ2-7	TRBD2	CASSPPGLAGGHEQYF	TGTGCCAGCAGCCCTCCGGGACTAGCGGGGGGTCACGAGCAGTACTTC
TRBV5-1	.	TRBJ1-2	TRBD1	CASSLLPGTDYGYTF	TGCGCCAGCAGCTTGCTCCCCGGGACAGACTATGGCTACACCTTC
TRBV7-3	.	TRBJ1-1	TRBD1	CASSPDRGNTEAFF	TGTGCCAGCAGCCCAGACAGGGGGAACACTGAAGCTTTCTTT
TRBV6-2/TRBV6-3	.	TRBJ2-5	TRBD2	CASRPSGGPQETQYF	TGTGCCAGCAGACCTAGCGGGGGCCCCCAAGAGACCCAGTACTTC
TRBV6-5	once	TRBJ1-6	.	CASLEQHNSPLHF	TGTGCCAGCCTGGAACAGCATAATTCACCCCTCCACTTT
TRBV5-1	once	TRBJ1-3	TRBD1	CASTSGGRLSGNTIYF	TGCGCCAGCACCTCAGGGGGGAGGCTTTCTGGAAACACCATATATTTT
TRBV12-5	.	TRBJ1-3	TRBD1	CASGRTGGAGNTIYF	TGTGCTAGTGGCCGCACAGGGGGCGCTGGAAACACCATATATTTT
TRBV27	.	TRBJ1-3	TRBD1	CASSMRQGFGNTIYF	TGTGCCAGCAGTATGCGACAGGGCTTCGGAAACACCATATATTTT
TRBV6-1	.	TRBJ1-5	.	CASSEVERQPQHF	TGTGCCAGCAGTGAAGTAGAGCGTCAGCCCCAGCATTTT
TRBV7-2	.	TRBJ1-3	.	CASSLASGAGNTIYF	TGTGCCAGCAGCTTAGCATCTGGAGCCGGAAACACCATATATTTT
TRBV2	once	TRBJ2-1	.	CASSAVRGSYNEQFF	TGTGCCAGCAGCGCCGTTCGGGGGTCCTACAATGAGCAGTTCTTC
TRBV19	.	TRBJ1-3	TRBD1	CASTWGQRNTIYF	TGTGCCAGTACCTGGGGACAGCGTAACACCATATATTTT
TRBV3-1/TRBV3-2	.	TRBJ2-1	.	CASSQDRGNEQFF	TGTGCCAGCAGCCAAGATCGAGGGAATGAGCAGTTCTTC
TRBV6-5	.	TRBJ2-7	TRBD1	CASTPGQFSEQYF	TGTGCCAGCACCCCGGGACAGTTTTCCGAGCAGTACTTC
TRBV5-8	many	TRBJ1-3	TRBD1	CASSVGTGSTGNTIYF	TGTGCCAGCAGCGTCGGGACAGGGAGTACTGGAAACACCATATATTTT
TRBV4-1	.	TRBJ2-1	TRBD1	CASSQDLGTGSNEQFF	TGCGCCAGCAGCCAAGATTTAGGGACAGGGTCTAATGAGCAGTTCTTC
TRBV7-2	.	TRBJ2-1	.	CASSLPGLQFNEQFF	TGTGCCAGCAGCTTGCCGGGACTTCAATTCAATGAGCAGTTCTTC
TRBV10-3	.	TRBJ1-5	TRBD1	CAISESVGQGNQPQHF	TGTGCCATCAGTGAGTCAGTGGGACAGGGCAATCAGCCCCAGCATTTT
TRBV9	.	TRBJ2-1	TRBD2	CASSVGGGDYNEQFF	TGTGCCAGCAGCGTAGGTGGGGGGGACTACAATGAGCAGTTCTTC
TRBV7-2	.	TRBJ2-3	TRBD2	CASSLTSGVLTDTQYF	TGTGCCAGCAGCCTGACAAGCGGGGTGTTGACAGATACGCAGTATTTT
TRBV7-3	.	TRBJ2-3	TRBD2	CASSSGLGGTDTQYF	TGTGCCAGCAGCTCCGGACTAGGGGGCACAGATACGCAGTATTTT
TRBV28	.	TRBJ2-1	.	CASSLRGLEQFF	TGTGCCAGCAGTTTACGTGGGCTTGAGCAGTTCTTC
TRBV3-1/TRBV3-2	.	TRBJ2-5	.	CASSHRRGGLDF	TGTGCCAGCAGCCATAGGAGGGGGGGCCTGGACTTC
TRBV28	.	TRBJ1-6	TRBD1	CASDRESSPLHF	TGTGCCAGCGACAGGGAGAGTTCACCCCTCCACTTT
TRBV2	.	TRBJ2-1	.	CASTLLSSSDEQFF	TGTGCCAGCACCCTATTGAGTAGCTCGGATGAGCAGTTCTTC
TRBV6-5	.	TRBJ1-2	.	CASSRQNYGYTF	TGTGCCAGCAGCCGACAGAACTATGGCTACACCTTC
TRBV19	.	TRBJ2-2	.	CASNVRGRVTGELFF	TGTGCCAGTAATGTTAGGGGAAGGGTTACCGGGGAGCTGTTTTTT
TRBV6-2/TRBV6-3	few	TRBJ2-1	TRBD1	CASSRQGSYNEQFF	TGTGCCAGCAGTAGACAGGGTTCCTACAATGAGCAGTTCTTC
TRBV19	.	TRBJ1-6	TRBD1	CASRKADRGGNSPLHF	TGTGCCAGTCGCAAAGCGGACAGGGGAGGAAATTCACCCCTCCACTTT
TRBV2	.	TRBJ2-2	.	CASSPTYTGELFF	TGTGCCAGCAGCCCCACATACACCGGGGAGCTGTTTTTT
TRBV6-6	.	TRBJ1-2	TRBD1	CASSRSLKGATNYGYTF	TGTGCCAGCAGTCGATCCTTGAAGGGGGCCACTAACTATGGCTACACCTTC